The present T cell receptor beta chain was sequenced within a study of response to subunit inactivated influenza vaccine. Study-level findings and limits: Few additional T cells are recruited per seasonal influenza vaccination, authors suggested.

The V end lost 5 bases, the J end lost 2 bases, and 15 bases lay between the germline ends. The CDR3 has 14 residues. Per the germline V gene, CDR1 is DFQATT and CDR2 is SNEGSKA (reference sequence). TCRdb used MiXCR to reprocess the RT-PCR reads, holding one entry per CDR3 protein. The sample lists hundreds of thousands of distinct CDR3 sequences; 7.6% were seen once. This clonotype was detected a few times. No antigen is known for it. The material was PBMCs from blood, obtained less than 30 months after vaccination. The rearrangement joins TRBV20-1 to TRBJ2-5, with TRBD1 as a possible D gene (7 bases). The origin of this receptor is a man aged 45 to 70 who received an inactivated influenza vaccine. In nucleotides, the CDR3 is TGCAGTGCTCTCGAGGAGGGGGCTCAAGAGACCCAGTACTTC. This translates into CSALEEGAQETQYF.